A selection of T cell receptor beta chains follows, all from one sample in a study of response to subunit inactivated influenza vaccine. TCRdb ran MiXCR on the RT-PCR reads and lists one entry per CDR3 protein. The table shows 560,000 or so distinct CDR3 sequences, with approximately 7.7% occurring only once. Sequencing used PBMCs from blood, obtained about 24 months after vaccination. The receptors were gathered from a man in his fifties or sixties who received an inactivated influenza vaccine. Both conserved end residues are trimmed from each CDR3. Size values are once, few and many counts, or a class for expanded clones, and some rows have none.

clone size | V gene | CDR3 protein
few | TRBV12-3/TRBV12-4 | ASSLATSGVEQF
many | TRBV7-8 | ASSTSDRGNQPQH
few | TRBV7-2 | ASSPRLAGPRVEQF
- | TRBV7-8 | ASSLAGTGYGYT
- | TRBV15 | ATSRVPGRNTEAF
few | TRBV5-1 | ASSLRTGQGESGNTIY
- | TRBV10-3 | AIRQGGLGTEAF
many | TRBV10-3 | AISELAGGGEQF
few | TRBV12-3/TRBV12-4 | ASSHSGLQETQY
- | TRBV7-2 | ASSLLQGGAQY
- | TRBV6-2/TRBV6-3 | ASVTRRGAYEQY
many | TRBV7-9 | ASSLSGPQHAF
many | TRBV7-7 | ASSLGSSRTSGPTGELF
few | TRBV28 | ASSDGTDRYTDTQY
many | TRBV7-9 | ASSLDRQSYEQY
many | TRBV7-9 | AGQTSGADNEQF
- | TRBV5-1 | ASKGTAANTGELF
- | TRBV12-3/TRBV12-4 | ASSLWGPRSNTGELF
many | TRBV7-8 | ASSPGQFGPQH
- | TRBV7-9 | ASSEWTGSLTDTQY
few | TRBV12-3/TRBV12-4 | ASMGGPGEQF
few | TRBV9 | ASSPRGGGAAGNTIY
many | TRBV6-2/TRBV6-3 | ASSYSTGSRTDTQY
- | TRBV6-2/TRBV6-3 | ASSSPPGTGPYNEQF
few | TRBV5-1 | ASSLGDPNAEAF
- | TRBV21-1 | ASSNPQGAGQPQH
few | TRBV9 | ASSVGGRAYAEQY
- | TRBV19 | ASSIASGSNEQY
- | TRBV7-2 | ASSRDRGVGTEAF
- | TRBV4-3 | ASSQDLRTGGLNEQF
- | TRBV11-2 | ASSLVDGFWDSGANVLT
- | TRBV5-6 | ASSFTGGNEQF
few | TRBV7-9 | ASSSMVGGEAF
many | TRBV20-1 | SASILGGEEETQY
few | TRBV12-3/TRBV12-4 | ASSHTGGEQY
few | TRBV3-1 | ASSHRGYEQY
few | TRBV20-1 | SAPDRENTGELF
many | TRBV10-2 | ASSEVSADTQY
few | TRBV3-1 | ASSHAPGTGGAGAF
- | TRBV19 | ASSIAQGTDTQY
few | TRBV5-1 | ASSLAGARGEKLF
- | TRBV10-3 | AIRGAGNGAYEQY
few | TRBV7-2 | ASGQYTEAF
- | TRBV11-2 | ASSLRDLGELF
many | TRBV7-8 | ASSLASGNQPQH
- | TRBV27 | ASSLSVRLAGVGPEQF
- | TRBV7-2 | ASSLVGRTGTEAF
- | TRBV15 | ATSRDRDSGANVLT
- | TRBV6-1 | ATKNGGASEQY
many | TRBV7-2 | ASSEQYRGQRETQY
many | TRBV10-2 | ASSVSRLNNEQF
- | TRBV27 | ASSSLTSGVYNEQF
- | TRBV4-2 | ASSQDRQTEKLF
- | TRBV7-2 | ASSLNVLGYGYT
few | TRBV20-1 | SARERRTGGGTQY